The TCR beta chain under discussion was sequenced for a study of early T cells in non-severe SARS-CoV-2 infection. At least ten counts were recorded for this clonotype. Germline loops: CDR1 SGHTA, CDR2 FQGTGA. This CDR3 spans 19 amino acids. The V gene end was trimmed by 3 bases and the J gene end by 4 bases; junction bases not matched to a gene: 16. A single record per CDR3 protein comes from TCRdb applying MiXCR to the 5' RACE reads. The data show about 61,000 distinct CDR3 sequences, with 12% seen just once and approximately 1% held by the top ten. The chain joins TRBV7-3 to TRBJ2-1; 9 positions agree with TRBD2. This TCR came from an adult who was a healthcare worker with PCR-confirmed SARS-CoV-2 infection or an uninfected control (not recorded which). The donor label of this sample is uncertain. The source material was whole blood, sampled at baseline. For the CDR3, the DNA is TGTGCCAGCAGCTTCACCCCCTCTTCTGGGGCGGGGGGGTACAATGAGCAGTTCTTC. This sequence encodes CASSFTPSSGAGGYNEQFF.